The source of this T cell receptor (beta chain) is a study of T cells after yellow fever vaccination. This clonotype was detected many times. Its antigen remains unidentified. Germline values: CDR1 SGHRS, CDR2 YFSETQ. The CDR3 is 14 residues long. V dropped 0 bases and J dropped 8 bases, with 11 bases sitting between them. Study-wide results and caveats: Clones that expanded after primary vaccination mostly reappeared after the booster (roughly 95% CD4, 70% to 90% CD8).

Via MiXCR, TCRdb re-called the 5' RACE reads, giving one row per CDR3 protein. The sample has 300,000 to 350,000 distinct CDR3 sequences; 3.5% to 5% are singletons. This material consisted of PBMCs, taken 15 days after the yellow fever booster vaccination. The clonotype originates from a young man who received the YFV17D yellow fever vaccine. The chain recombines TRBV5-1 with TRBJ1-4; D is uncertain. The CDR3 region is CASSLGPGAEKLFF. Written as DNA, the CDR3 is TGCGCCAGCAGCTTGGGTCCCGGAGCGGAAAAACTGTTTTTT.